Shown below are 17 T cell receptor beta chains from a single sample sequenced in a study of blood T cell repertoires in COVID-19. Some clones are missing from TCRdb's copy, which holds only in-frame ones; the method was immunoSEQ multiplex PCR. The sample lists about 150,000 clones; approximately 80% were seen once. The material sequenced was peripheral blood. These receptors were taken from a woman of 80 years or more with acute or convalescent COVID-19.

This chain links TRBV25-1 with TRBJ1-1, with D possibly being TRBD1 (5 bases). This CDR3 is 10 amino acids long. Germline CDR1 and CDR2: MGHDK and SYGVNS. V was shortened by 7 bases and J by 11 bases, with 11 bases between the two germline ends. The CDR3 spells CASKGVDAFF. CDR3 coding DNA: TGTGCCAGCAAAGGGGTCGATGCTTTCTTT.

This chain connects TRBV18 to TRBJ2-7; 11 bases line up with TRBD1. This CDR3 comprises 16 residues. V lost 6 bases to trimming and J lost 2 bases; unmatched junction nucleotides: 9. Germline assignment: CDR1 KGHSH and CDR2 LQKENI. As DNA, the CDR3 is TGTGCCAGCTCCTCCTCCGGGACAGGGGGGGCCTACGAGCAGTACTTC. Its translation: CASSSSGTGGAYEQYF.

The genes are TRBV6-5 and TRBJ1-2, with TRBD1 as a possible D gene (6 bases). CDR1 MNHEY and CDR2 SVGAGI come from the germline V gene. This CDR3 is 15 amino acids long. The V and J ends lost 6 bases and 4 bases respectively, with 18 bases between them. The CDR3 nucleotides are TGTGCCAGCAGACCCCCCCCAGGGGTAGGCTATGGCTACACCTTC. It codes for CASRPPPGVGYGYTF.

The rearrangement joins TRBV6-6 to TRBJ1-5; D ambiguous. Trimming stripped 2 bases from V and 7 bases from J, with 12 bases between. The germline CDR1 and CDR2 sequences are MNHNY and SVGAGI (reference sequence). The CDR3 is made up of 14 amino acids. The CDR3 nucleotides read TGTGCCAGCAGTTACAGATCTAGCCAACAGCCCCAGCATTTT. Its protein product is CASSYRSSQQPQHF.

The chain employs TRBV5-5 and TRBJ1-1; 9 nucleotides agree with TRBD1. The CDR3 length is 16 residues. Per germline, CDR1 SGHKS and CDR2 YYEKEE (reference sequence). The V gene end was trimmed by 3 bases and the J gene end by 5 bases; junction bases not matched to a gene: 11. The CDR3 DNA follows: TGTGCCAGCAGCTGGCGAACCGGGACAGGGAAGACTGAAGCTTTCTTT. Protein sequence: CASSWRTGTGKTEAFF.

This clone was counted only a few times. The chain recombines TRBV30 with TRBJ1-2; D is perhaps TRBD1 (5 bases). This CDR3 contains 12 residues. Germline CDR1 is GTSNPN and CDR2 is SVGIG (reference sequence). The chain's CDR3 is CARRPAEGGYTF. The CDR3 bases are TGTGCTCGAAGACCCGCGGAGGGGGGCTACACCTTC.

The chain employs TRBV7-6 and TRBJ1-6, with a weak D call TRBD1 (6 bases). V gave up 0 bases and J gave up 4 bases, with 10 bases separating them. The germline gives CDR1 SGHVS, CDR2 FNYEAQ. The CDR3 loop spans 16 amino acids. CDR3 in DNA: TGTGCCAGCAGCTTAGCAGACACAGGGTATAATTCACCCCTCCACTTT. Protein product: CASSLADTGYNSPLHF.

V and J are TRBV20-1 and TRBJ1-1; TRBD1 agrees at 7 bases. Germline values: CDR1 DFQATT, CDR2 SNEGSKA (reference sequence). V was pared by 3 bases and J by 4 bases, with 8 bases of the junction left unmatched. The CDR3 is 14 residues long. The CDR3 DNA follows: TGCAGTGCTAGTCCCGACAGGGTTGTCACTGAAGCTTTCTTT. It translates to CSASPDRVVTEAFF.

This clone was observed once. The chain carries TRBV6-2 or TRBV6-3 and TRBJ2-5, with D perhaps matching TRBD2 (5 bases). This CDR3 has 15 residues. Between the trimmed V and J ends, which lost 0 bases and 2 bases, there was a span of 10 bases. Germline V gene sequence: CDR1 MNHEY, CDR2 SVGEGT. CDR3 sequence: CASSYSRGNQETQYF. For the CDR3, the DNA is TGTGCCAGCAGTTACTCGAGAGGGAATCAAGAGACCCAGTACTTC.

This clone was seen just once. Here the CDR3 reads CASTNGGGTINYGYTF. The CDR3 region has the DNA TGTGCCAGCACCAACGGCGGGGGCACCATTAACTATGGCTACACCTTC. V is TRBV6-6 and J is TRBJ1-2; possibly TRBD1 for D (6 bases). Trimming removed 7 bases at V and 1 base at J, with 19 bases between. Germline lookup yields CDR1 MNHNY and CDR2 SVGAGI (reference sequence). The CDR3 has 16 residues.

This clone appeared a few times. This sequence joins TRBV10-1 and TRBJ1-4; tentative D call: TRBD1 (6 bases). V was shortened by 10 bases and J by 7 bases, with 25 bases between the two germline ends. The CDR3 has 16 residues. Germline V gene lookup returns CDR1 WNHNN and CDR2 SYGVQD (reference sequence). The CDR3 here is CAILIKRNRVTEKLFF. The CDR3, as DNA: TGCGCCATCTTAATAAAAAGGAACAGGGTGACTGAAAAACTGTTTTTT.

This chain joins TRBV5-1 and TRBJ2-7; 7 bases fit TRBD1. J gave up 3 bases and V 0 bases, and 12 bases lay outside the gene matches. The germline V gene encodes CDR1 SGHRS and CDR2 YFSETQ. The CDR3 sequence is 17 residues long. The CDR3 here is CASSLESRGPKFYEQYF. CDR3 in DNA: TGCGCCAGCAGCTTGGAGTCGAGGGGGCCCAAATTCTACGAGCAGTACTTC.

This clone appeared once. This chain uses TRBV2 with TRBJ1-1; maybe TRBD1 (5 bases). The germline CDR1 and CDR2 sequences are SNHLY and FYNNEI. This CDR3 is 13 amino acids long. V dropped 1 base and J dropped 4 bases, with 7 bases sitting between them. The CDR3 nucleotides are TGTGCCAGCAGTGAAGGGGGGGGCACTGAAGCTTTCTTT. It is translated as CASSEGGGTEAFF.

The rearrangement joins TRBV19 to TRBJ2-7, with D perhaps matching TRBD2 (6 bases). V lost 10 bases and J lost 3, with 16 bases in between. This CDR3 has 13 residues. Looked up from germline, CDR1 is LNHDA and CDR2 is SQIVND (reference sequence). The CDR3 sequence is CATRGTDYYEQYF. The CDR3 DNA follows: TGTGCCACTAGAGGGACTGACTACTACGAGCAGTACTTC.

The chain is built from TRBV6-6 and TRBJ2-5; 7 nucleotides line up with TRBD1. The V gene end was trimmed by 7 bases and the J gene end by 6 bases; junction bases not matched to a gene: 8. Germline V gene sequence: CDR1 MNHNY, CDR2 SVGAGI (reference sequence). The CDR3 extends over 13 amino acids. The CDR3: CASTETGKKTQYF. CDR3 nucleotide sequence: TGTGCCAGCACCGAGACAGGGAAAAAGACCCAGTACTTC.

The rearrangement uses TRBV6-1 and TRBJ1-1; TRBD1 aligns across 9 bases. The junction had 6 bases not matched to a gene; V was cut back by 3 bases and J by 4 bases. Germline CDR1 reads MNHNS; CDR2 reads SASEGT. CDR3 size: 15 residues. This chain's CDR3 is CASSEGQGVSTEAFF. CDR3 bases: TGTGCCAGCAGTGAGGGACAGGGCGTTTCCACTGAAGCTTTCTTT.

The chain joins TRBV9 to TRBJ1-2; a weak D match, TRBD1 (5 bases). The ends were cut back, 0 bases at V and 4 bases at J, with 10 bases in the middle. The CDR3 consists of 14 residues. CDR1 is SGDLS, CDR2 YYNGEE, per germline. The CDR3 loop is CASSVGGDAYGYTF. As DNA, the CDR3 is TGTGCCAGCAGCGTAGGCGGGGACGCCTATGGCTACACCTTC. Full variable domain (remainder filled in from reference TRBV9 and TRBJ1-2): DSGVTQTPKHLITATGQRVTLRCSPRSGDLSVYWYQQSLDQGLQFLIQYYNGEERAKGNILERFSAQQFPDLHSELNLSSLELGDSALYFCASSVGGDAYGYTFGSGTRLTVV.